Listed here are 20 T cell receptor beta chains from one sample, sequenced in a study of blood T cell repertoires in COVID-19. Sequenced by immunoSEQ multiplex PCR; TCRdb stores in-frame clones only, minus some. The top ten hold about 20% of the sample, which has about 220,000 clones, 84% seen once. The material sequenced was peripheral blood. The receptors here all came from a man aged 25 to 40 with active or convalescent COVID-19.

The chain employs TRBV5-1 and TRBJ2-6; 9 bases align to TRBD2. Germline V lookup: CDR1 SGHRS, CDR2 YFSETQ. This CDR3 is 18 amino acids long. Trimming removed 0 bases from V and 3 bases from J; junction bases left unmatched: 7. As DNA, the CDR3 is TGCGCCAGCAGCTTGGTAGCGGGAGCCAAGGGTGGGGCCAACGTCCTGACTTTC. Translating it yields CASSLVAGAKGGANVLTF.

The rearrangement joins TRBV2 to TRBJ1-2, with 10 bases matching TRBD1. The CDR3 consists of 15 residues. Germline V lookup: CDR1 SNHLY, CDR2 FYNNEI. V lost 2 bases to trimming and J lost 13 bases; unmatched junction nucleotides: 13. DNA for the CDR3: TGTGCCAGCAGTGAACCTGGGACAGGGGCCCTTTTGGCCACCTTC. This gives the protein CASSEPGTGALLATF.

This clone has only a few counts. The chain joins TRBV5-1 to TRBJ2-1, with a possible D match to TRBD1 (7 bases). Germline values: CDR1 SGHRS, CDR2 YFSETQ. The CDR3 contains 14 residues. V was cut by 6 bases and J by 8 bases, with 18 bases left in between. In nucleotides, the CDR3 is TGCGCCAGCACGCCAGGGGGGATAATCGATGAGCAGTTCTTC. Residues: CASTPGGIIDEQFF.

The chain links TRBV7-6 to TRBJ2-1; 8 nucleotides align to TRBD1. Germline CDR1 and CDR2: SGHVS and FNYEAQ. J was trimmed by 4 bases and V by 2 bases; bases with no gene match: 4. The CDR3 consists of 15 residues. Here the CDR3 DNA reads TGTGCCAGCAGCTTACAGGGGGCGCGTTACAATGAGCAGTTCTTC. Its protein is CASSLQGARYNEQFF. Together with reference TRBV7-6 and TRBJ2-1, the CDR3 gives the full variable domain: GAGVSQSPRYKVTKRGQDVALRCDPISGHVSLYWYRQALGQGPEFLTYFNYEAQQDKSGLPNDRFSAERPEGSISTLTIQRTEQRDSAMYRCASSLQGARYNEQFFGPGTRLTVL.

The rearrangement joins TRBV10-3 to TRBJ2-1; 7 bases match TRBD1. CDR1 is ENHRY and CDR2 is SYGVKD in the germline V gene. V lost 10 bases to trimming and J lost 0 bases; unmatched junction nucleotides: 6. There are 14 residues in the CDR3. CDR3: CASRGQDSYNEQFF. The CDR3 DNA follows: TGTGCCAGCCGAGGACAGGACTCCTACAATGAGCAGTTCTTC.

The chain has TRBV7-9 and TRBJ2-1, with 9 bases lining up with TRBD2. The CDR3 contains 15 residues. Germline V gene sequence: CDR1 SEHNR, CDR2 FQNEAQ (reference sequence). Trimming at V came to 3 bases and at J to 0 bases, leaving 0 bases not matched to a gene. CDR3 in amino acids: CASSFSGSSYNEQFF. Here the CDR3 DNA reads TGTGCCAGCAGCTTTAGCGGGAGCTCCTACAATGAGCAGTTCTTC.

The rearrangement joins TRBV4-3 to TRBJ2-7; 8 bases are shared with TRBD2. J lost 2 bases, V lost 1 base, and 13 bases had no gene match. Germline CDR1 LGHNA, CDR2 YSLEER. CDR3 length: 18 residues. CDR3 residues: CASSQVVPSVAGPYEQYF. In nucleotides, the CDR3 is TGCGCCAGCAGCCAAGTCGTTCCGTCTGTAGCGGGGCCCTACGAGCAGTACTTC.

This clone was found a few times. The CDR3 loop reads CASSLRIYNEQFF. CDR3 nucleotides: TGTGCCAGCAGCTTGAGGATCTACAATGAGCAGTTCTTC. The chain couples TRBV7-9 to TRBJ2-1; no clear D. Trimming removed 3 bases at V and 3 bases at J, with 6 bases between. CDR1 is SEHNR and CDR2 is FQNEAQ in the germline V gene (reference sequence). There are 13 residues in the CDR3.

This clone was detected once. The chain is built from TRBV15 and TRBJ1-2, with 7 bases lining up with TRBD1. V lost 0 bases, J lost 7 bases, and 2 bases stayed unmatched. Germline V gene data show CDR1 as LNHNV and CDR2 as YYDKDF (reference sequence). CDR3 length equals 13 residues. CDR3: CATSREQGSGYTF. The DNA of the CDR3 is TGTGCCACCAGCAGAGAACAGGGGTCTGGCTACACCTTC. Full variable domain (rest looked up from reference TRBV15 and TRBJ1-2): DAMVIQNPRYQVTQFGKPVTLSCSQTLNHNVMYWYQQKSSQAPKLLFHYYDKDFNNEADTPDNFQSRRPNTSFCFLDIRSPGLGDTAMYLCATSREQGSGYTFGSGTRLTVV.

The rearrangement uses TRBV14 and TRBJ2-7; the D is unclear. Trimming took off 0 bases at V and 2 bases at J, with 11 bases between the two ends. The CDR3 is 15 amino acids. The V gene's germline CDR1 is SGHDN and CDR2 FVKESK. In DNA, the CDR3 is TGTGCCAGCAGCCAAGAAAGAGGCCTCCCCTACGAGCAGTACTTC. This gives the protein CASSQERGLPYEQYF.

This chain uses TRBV5-1 with TRBJ2-7; D is perhaps TRBD1 (6 bases). V lost 0 bases and J 3 bases, leaving 13 bases between the germline ends. The CDR3 consists of 15 residues. Looked up from germline, CDR1 is SGHRS and CDR2 is YFSETQ. The CDR3 loop reads CASSLEPLGGYEQYF. The CDR3 DNA is TGCGCCAGCAGCTTGGAACCGCTAGGGGGCTACGAGCAGTACTTC.

The chain is built from TRBV18 and TRBJ2-7; possibly TRBD1 for D (5 bases). CDR3 length equals 14 residues. Trimming took off 2 bases at V and 1 base at J, with 9 bases between the two ends. Germline V gene data show CDR1 as KGHSH and CDR2 as LQKENI. CDR3 residues: CASSPMQGSYEQYF. CDR3 DNA sequence: TGTGCCAGCTCACCAATGCAGGGATCCTACGAGCAGTACTTC.

This clone was seen a handful of times. V gene TRBV20-1 combines with J gene TRBJ2-7, with D hard to call. CDR1 is DFQATT, CDR2 SNEGSKA, per germline (reference sequence). The V end was cut by 6 bases, the J end by 1 base, with 4 bases between. The CDR3 is 10 residues long. In DNA, the CDR3 is TGCAGTGCCTCGTCCTACGAGCAGTACTTC. Translation gives CSASSYEQYF.

V and J are TRBV13 and TRBJ2-3; D is undetermined. Germline CDR1 PRHDT, CDR2 FYEKMQ (reference sequence). V dropped 3 bases and J dropped 2 bases, with 6 bases sitting between them. The CDR3 loop spans 13 amino acids. The DNA for the CDR3 is TGTGCCAGCAGCTTTCGCTACACAGATACGCAGTATTTT. Its translation is CASSFRYTDTQYF.

V and J are TRBV15 and TRBJ2-1; 10 positions agree with TRBD2. Germline V gene sequence: CDR1 LNHNV, CDR2 YYDKDF (reference sequence). The CDR3 has 17 amino acids. J lost 7 bases, V lost 3 bases, and 12 bases had no gene match. The CDR3 DNA sequence: TGTGCCACCAGCAGGGAGGCCCTAGCGGGGGTTGGAAATGAGCAGTTCTTC. This translates into CATSREALAGVGNEQFF.

DNA of the CDR3: TGTGCCAGCAGCGTAGCTGGGGGGGCAGGGCCAAAAAACATTCAGTACTTC. Translating it yields CASSVAGGAGPKNIQYF. The chain employs TRBV9 and TRBJ2-4, with a possible D match to TRBD2 (7 bases). The ends were cut back, 0 bases at V and 4 bases at J, with 17 bases in the middle. CDR3 length: 17 residues. CDR1 SGDLS and CDR2 YYNGEE come from the germline V gene.

The chain couples TRBV30 to TRBJ1-3; the D gene is possibly TRBD1 (5 bases). Germline CDR1 and CDR2: GTSNPN and SVGIG (reference sequence). The CDR3 totals 13 residues. V was shortened by 8 bases and J by 1 base, with 12 bases between the two germline ends. CDR3 nucleotide sequence: TGTGCCCGCGGGGGGATATCTGGAAACACCATATATTTT. Translating gives CARGGISGNTIYF.

The chain is built from TRBV3-1 (or the pseudogene TRBV3-2) and TRBJ2-5; tentatively, D is TRBD1 (5 bases). Germline V CDR1 and CDR2: LGHDT, YNNKEL (reference sequence). The CDR3 spans 14 residues. Trimming stripped 1 base from V and 5 bases from J, with 11 bases between. The CDR3 sequence is CASSQVPGSETQYF. CDR3 nucleotides: TGTGCCAGCAGCCAAGTCCCAGGGTCGGAGACCCAGTACTTC.

CDR3 protein: CASSEDRGDEKLFF. CDR3 sequence (DNA): TGTGCCAGCAGTGAAGACCGGGGTGATGAAAAACTGTTTTTT. The chain employs TRBV6-1 and TRBJ1-4; D is ambiguous. The CDR3 is made up of 14 amino acids. The germline V and J ends were trimmed by 1 base and 6 bases, with 9 bases remaining between them. The germline V gene has CDR1 MNHNS and CDR2 SASEGT.

About this clone: At one boundary the junction diverges from the germline segment, which might be a read error. The chain links TRBV5-4 to TRBJ1-2; the match to TRBD1 covers 7 bases. The germline V gene has CDR1 SGHNT and CDR2 YYREEE (reference sequence). CDR3 length: 14 amino acids. The CDR3 reads CASRLDRSAYGYTF. The CDR3 coding sequence is TGTGCCAGCAGACTGGACAGGAGCGCCTATGGTTACACCTTC.